The 30 T cell receptor beta chains below were found in one sample sequenced in a study of cytomegalovirus exposure and HLA in healthy donors. This PCR relied on a set of 60 Vbeta primers and 13 Jbeta primers. This table comes from immunoSEQ multiplex PCR, and its TCRdb copy is limited to in-frame clones, with some not included. The table has about 140,000 clones, 70% to 85% seen once; the top ten hold roughly 10%. Sequenced input: PBMCs. Receptor source: a woman in her fifties or sixties in good health and CMV-seropositive.

The J gene is TRBJ1-4, the V gene TRBV25-1; D remains unclear. The CDR3 totals 13 residues. Germline CDR1 and CDR2: MGHDK and SYGVNS. The germline V and J ends were trimmed by 0 bases and 14 bases, with 13 bases remaining between them. CDR3 bases: TGTGCCAGCAGTGAATATAGGGAGGGATCGCTGTTTTTT. The encoded protein is CASSEYREGSLFF.

The chain is built from TRBV6-5 and TRBJ2-3; D unclear. The CDR3 consists of 14 residues. In germline, CDR1 is MNHEY, CDR2 SVGAGI. V lost 10 bases, J lost 4 bases, and 18 bases lay in between. The CDR3 is CAIRVRPEADTQYF. The CDR3 DNA sequence: TGTGCCATCCGAGTTAGACCAGAGGCAGATACGCAGTATTTT.

The chain uses TRBV6-6 and TRBJ2-5; a weak D match, TRBD1 (5 bases). The ends were cut back, 0 bases at V and 5 bases at J, with 10 bases in the middle. This CDR3 is built from 14 residues. Germline CDR1 MNHNY, CDR2 SVGAGI (reference sequence). The chain's CDR3 is CASSYSSRAETQYF. CDR3 DNA: TGTGCCAGCAGTTACTCGAGCAGGGCCGAGACCCAGTACTTC.

This sequence joins TRBV6-1 and TRBJ1-6; D remains unclear. The CDR3 extends over 13 amino acids. Germline assignment: CDR1 MNHNS and CDR2 SASEGT. V lost 6 bases and J 7 bases, leaving 10 bases between the germline ends. The CDR3 loop is CASSLRINSPLHF. Written as DNA, the CDR3 is TGTGCCAGCAGCCTGAGGATAAATTCACCCCTCCACTTT.

The chain combines TRBV6-5 with TRBJ1-2; D might be TRBD1 (5 bases). CDR1 MNHEY and CDR2 SVGAGI come from the germline V gene. Trimming took off 6 bases at V and 4 bases at J, with 12 bases between the two ends. The CDR3 consists of 13 residues. The CDR3 region has the DNA TGTGCCAGCAGGACAGAGCTAATCTATGGCTACACCTTC. This encodes CASRTELIYGYTF.

This rearrangement joins TRBV27 to TRBJ1-1; D is unresolved. V gave up 4 bases and J gave up 2 bases, with 8 bases separating them. The CDR3 is made up of 13 amino acids. In germline, CDR1 is MNHEY, CDR2 SMNVEV (reference sequence). The CDR3 coding sequence is TGTGCCAGCAGTTGGGAGGGAAACACTGAAGCTTTCTTT. Translated: CASSWEGNTEAFF.

This chain links TRBV5-6 with TRBJ2-5, with a tentative D call TRBD1 (7 bases). Germline assignment: CDR1 SGHDT and CDR2 YYEEEE. CDR3 length: 12 amino acids. Trimming took 0 bases from V and 11 from J, leaving 11 bases between them. The CDR3 reads CASSLVAGGQYF. The CDR3 DNA sequence: TGTGCCAGCAGCTTGGTCGCAGGGGGGCAGTACTTC.

V is TRBV4-2 and J is TRBJ2-1; 15 nucleotides align to TRBD2. The CDR3 extends over 19 amino acids. The V segment lost 1 base and the J segment 4 bases; nucleotides outside the gene matches: 8. Germline V gives CDR1 LGHNA, CDR2 YNFKEQ. Here the CDR3 DNA reads TGTGCCAGCAGCCAAGTGGGGACTAGCGGGGGGCGGTATTACAATGAGCAGTTCTTC. This sequence encodes CASSQVGTSGGRYYNEQFF.

In regard to this clone: The sample carries other DNA sequences with the same CDR3. The chain is built from TRBV5-4 and TRBJ2-7; 7 bases map to TRBD1. Germline V lookup: CDR1 SGHNT, CDR2 YYREEE (reference sequence). J lost 1 base, V lost 2 bases, and 3 bases had no gene match. This CDR3 has 14 residues. CDR3 sequence: CASSLGDRSYEQYF. The CDR3 DNA follows: TGTGCCAGCAGCTTAGGGGACAGATCCTACGAGCAGTACTTC.

The chain links TRBV19 to TRBJ2-2; 8 positions match TRBD2. J gave up 5 bases and V 8 bases, and 7 bases lay outside the gene matches. The CDR3 sequence is 14 residues long. Germline CDR1 LNHDA, CDR2 SQIVND (reference sequence). The CDR3 bases are TGTGCCAGTTCCCCCGGGGGGGTAACCGGGGAGCTGTTTTTT. Its translation is CASSPGGVTGELFF. The variable domain in full, completed from reference TRBV19 and TRBJ2-2, reads DGGITQSPKYLFRKEGQNVTLSCEQNLNHDAMYWYRQDPGQGLRLIYYSQIVNDFQKGDIAEGYSVSREKKESFPLTVTSAQKNPTAFYLCASSPGGVTGELFFGEGSRLTVL.

Here the CDR3 DNA reads TGTGCCAGCTCACCAGAGGCAGACTCTAACTATGGCTACACCTTC. It is translated as CASSPEADSNYGYTF. This chain uses TRBV18 with TRBJ1-2, with no clear D. Trimming cost V 2 bases and J 0 bases, with 10 bases left between them. The germline gives CDR1 KGHSH, CDR2 LQKENI. The CDR3 sequence is 15 residues long. The complete variable domain, with remaining parts taken from reference TRBV18 and TRBJ1-2, reads NAGVMQNPRHLVRRRGQEARLRCSPMKGHSHVYWYRQLPEEGLKFMVYLQKENIIDESGMPKERFSAEFPKEGPSILRIQQVVRGDSAAYFCASSPEADSNYGYTFGSGTRLTVV.

The V and J genes are TRBV5-1 and TRBJ2-3; 8 bases fit TRBD2. Germline values: CDR1 SGHRS, CDR2 YFSETQ. V dropped 4 bases and J dropped 4; count of bases not matched to a gene: 8. CDR3 length: 15 amino acids. The CDR3 loop reads CASSLGRGGADTQYF. The CDR3 DNA reads TGCGCCAGCAGCCTGGGACGGGGGGGCGCAGATACGCAGTATTTT. The variable domain in full, completed from reference TRBV5-1 and TRBJ2-3, reads KAGVTQTPRYLIKTRGQQVTLSCSPISGHRSVSWYQQTPGQGLQFLFEYFSETQRNKGNFPGRFSGRQFSNSRSEMNVSTLELGDSALYLCASSLGRGGADTQYFGPGTRLTVL.

CDR3 region: CASSDSRDMGSPLHF. In DNA, the CDR3 is TGTGCCAGCAGTGACTCCAGGGATATGGGTTCACCCCTCCACTTT. The chain is built from TRBV2 and TRBJ1-6; possible D gene TRBD1, 5 bases. The CDR3 is made up of 15 amino acids. Trimming pared 3 bases from V and 9 bases from J, leaving 15 bases between. Germline V gives CDR1 SNHLY, CDR2 FYNNEI.

V and J are TRBV9 and TRBJ2-5; 11 positions match TRBD2. Looked up from germline, CDR1 is SGDLS and CDR2 is YYNGEE. V gave up 0 bases and J gave up 5 bases; unmatched junction bases: 9. The CDR3 sequence is 17 residues long. CDR3 sequence reads: CASSVAGSGGGPETQYF. For the CDR3, the DNA is TGTGCCAGCAGCGTAGCGGGTAGCGGGGGGGGCCCGGAGACCCAGTACTTC.

This rearrangement joins TRBV11-2 to TRBJ2-1, with 13 bases aligning to TRBD2. The CDR3 consists of 14 residues. Germline CDR1 SGHAT, CDR2 FQNNGV. The J segment lost 6 bases and the V segment lost 6 bases, leaving 2 bases of the junction unmatched. The CDR3 protein is CASSRTSGGNEQFF. CDR3 in DNA: TGTGCCAGCAGTCGGACTAGCGGGGGCAATGAGCAGTTCTTC.

In its sample, this clone was seen once. The chain recombines TRBV5-1 with TRBJ2-1; 13 bases are shared with TRBD2. The CDR3 extends over 14 amino acids. J lost 10 bases, V lost 3 bases, and 4 bases had no gene match. CDR1 and CDR2 from the germline V gene are SGHRS and YFSETQ. The CDR3 DNA reads TGCGCCAGCAGCTCACTAGCGGGGGGGCTCGAGCAGTTCTTC. Protein: CASSSLAGGLEQFF.

The J gene is TRBJ1-1, the V gene TRBV6-5; 7 nucleotides line up with TRBD1. The CDR3 is 13 residues long. Per germline, CDR1 MNHEY and CDR2 SVGAGI. The J segment lost 3 bases and the V segment lost 7 bases, leaving 5 bases of the junction unmatched. The CDR3: CASKEGAYTEAFF. CDR3 DNA sequence: TGTGCCAGCAAGGAGGGGGCATACACTGAAGCTTTCTTT.

This chain links TRBV7-8 with TRBJ1-1, with 8 bases identical to TRBD1. This CDR3 has 15 amino acids. The germline V gene encodes CDR1 SGHVS and CDR2 FQNEAQ. V shed 5 bases and J 2 bases; nucleotides not matched to a gene: 7. The CDR3 loop is CASSPGQGFNTEAFF. In DNA form, the CDR3 reads TGTGCCAGCAGCCCCGGACAGGGTTTTAACACTGAAGCTTTCTTT.

The V and J genes are TRBV27 and TRBJ1-1; D is ambiguous. The CDR3 has 16 residues. V lost 6 bases and J lost 0, with 17 bases in between. From germline, CDR1 is MNHEY and CDR2 SMNVEV (reference sequence). In DNA form, the CDR3 reads TGTGCCAGCAGACCGGTGGAGCGTTTCATGAACACTGAAGCTTTCTTT. Amino acid sequence: CASRPVERFMNTEAFF.

The chain has TRBV30 and TRBJ1-1, with D uncertain. Deletions cut 2 bases from V and 1 base from J, with 8 bases between. Germline CDR1 and CDR2: GTSNPN and SVGIG (reference sequence). The CDR3 extends over 13 amino acids. CDR3 coding DNA: TGTGCCTGGAGTCACCAGGCGAACACTGAAGCTTTCTTT. Encoded protein: CAWSHQANTEAFF.

The chain links TRBV7-3 to TRBJ2-1; D uncertain. V lost 5 bases and J 5 bases, leaving 10 bases between the germline ends. The CDR3 spans 13 residues. Germline lookup yields CDR1 SGHTA and CDR2 FQGTGA. Written as DNA, the CDR3 is TGTGCCAGCAGCCTCGGCCGGGACAATGAGCAGTTCTTC. It encodes CASSLGRDNEQFF.

The chain employs TRBV6-1 and TRBJ1-4, with D maybe TRBD1 (6 bases). Germline CDR1 is MNHNS and CDR2 is SASEGT. The length of the CDR3 is 17 residues. The ends were cut back, 2 bases at V and 2 bases at J, with 15 bases in the middle. CDR3 in DNA: TGTGCCAGCAGTGAATTGTGGATGGGACACACTAATGAAAAACTGTTTTTT. Its translation is CASSELWMGHTNEKLFF.

The V and J genes are TRBV7-6 and TRBJ1-6; D remains unclear. The ends were cut back, 5 bases at V and 11 bases at J, with 16 bases in the middle. The V gene's germline CDR1 is SGHVS and CDR2 FNYEAQ. The CDR3 is 14 residues long. The CDR3 nucleotides are TGTGCCAGCAGCCCCCAATCGGAGAGGGCACCCCTCCACTTT. This gives the protein CASSPQSERAPLHF.

This chain connects TRBV10-3 to TRBJ2-3, with D possibly TRBD1 on 6 matching bases. Germline-derived CDR1 and CDR2 are ENHRY and SYGVKD. The CDR3 is made up of 16 amino acids. V was shortened by 5 bases and J by 0 bases, with 15 bases between the two germline ends. The CDR3 spells CAISPQAGQSTDTQYF. The CDR3 bases are TGTGCCATCAGTCCCCAGGCCGGACAGAGCACAGATACGCAGTATTTT.

Points on this clone: Likely a read error: the CDR3 ends without its conserved phenylalanine or tryptophan. This chain links TRBV7-8 with TRBJ1-2, with D perhaps TRBD1 (5 bases). The V end lost 4 bases, the J end lost 7 bases, and 22 bases lay between the germline ends. The CDR3 contains 16 residues. Germline V gene data show CDR1 as SGHVS and CDR2 as FQNEAQ. This CDR3 is CASSWDSNWGESGYTL. Here the CDR3 DNA reads TGTGCCAGCAGCTGGGACTCTAATTGGGGGGAGAGTGGCTACACCCTC.

The chain joins TRBV7-9 to TRBJ1-6; 7 positions agree with TRBD1. Germline CDR1 reads SEHNR; CDR2 reads FQNEAQ (reference sequence). V trimming: 5 bases; J trimming: 10 bases; junction bases outside the gene matches: 11. The CDR3 has 15 amino acids. As DNA, the CDR3 is TGTGCCAGCAGCCCAGGGAGACAGGGTCTCTCACCCCTCCACTTT. Translating it yields CASSPGRQGLSPLHF.

The chain links TRBV6-1 to TRBJ1-5, with 7 bases identical to TRBD1. Germline trimming cut 3 bases from V and 4 bases from J; bases unmatched to any gene: 6. CDR3 size: 15 residues. The germline V gene encodes CDR1 MNHNS and CDR2 SASEGT. CDR3 region: CASSDFGTVNQPQHF. The CDR3 DNA is TGTGCCAGCAGTGACTTCGGGACAGTTAATCAGCCCCAGCATTTT.

The chain has TRBV11-2 and TRBJ1-5, with D possibly being TRBD1 (5 bases). Germline loops: CDR1 SGHAT, CDR2 FQNNGV. Trimming pared 0 bases from V and 6 bases from J, leaving 12 bases between. CDR3 length: 15 residues. The CDR3: CASSLDRQGGQPQHF. CDR3 DNA: TGTGCCAGCAGCTTAGATCGCCAGGGCGGTCAGCCCCAGCATTTT.

The chain links TRBV19 to TRBJ1-1; 7 bases are shared with TRBD1. The CDR3 has 14 amino acids. Germline-derived CDR1 and CDR2 are LNHDA and SQIVND (reference sequence). The J segment lost 7 bases and the V segment lost 3 bases, leaving 8 bases of the junction unmatched. In DNA, the CDR3 is TGTGCCAGTAGTATTTCTCGCAGGGGGATTGAAGCTTTCTTT. Translating gives CASSISRRGIEAFF.

The chain is built from TRBV9 and TRBJ1-4; the D gene is possibly TRBD1 (5 bases). V lost 3 bases, J lost 0 bases, and 9 bases lay in between. The CDR3 sequence is 15 residues long. Per the germline V gene, CDR1 is SGDLS and CDR2 is YYNGEE. CDR3 region: CASSGTFATNEKLFF. For the CDR3, the DNA is TGTGCCAGCAGCGGGACATTTGCAACTAATGAAAAACTGTTTTTT.